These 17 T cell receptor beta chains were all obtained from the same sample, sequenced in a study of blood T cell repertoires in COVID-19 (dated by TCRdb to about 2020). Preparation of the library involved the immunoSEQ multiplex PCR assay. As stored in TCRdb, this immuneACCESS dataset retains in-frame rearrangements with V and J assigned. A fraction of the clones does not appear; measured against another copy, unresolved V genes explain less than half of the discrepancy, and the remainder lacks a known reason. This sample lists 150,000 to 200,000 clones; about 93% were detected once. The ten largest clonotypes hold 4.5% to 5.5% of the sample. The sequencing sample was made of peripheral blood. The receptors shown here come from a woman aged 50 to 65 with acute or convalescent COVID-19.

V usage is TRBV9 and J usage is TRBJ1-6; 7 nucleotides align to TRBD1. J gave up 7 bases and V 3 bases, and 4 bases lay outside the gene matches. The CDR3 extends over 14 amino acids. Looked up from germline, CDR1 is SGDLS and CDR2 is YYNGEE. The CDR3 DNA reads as TGTGCCAGCAGCGAACGACAGGGAAATTCACCCCTCCACTTT. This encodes CASSERQGNSPLHF.

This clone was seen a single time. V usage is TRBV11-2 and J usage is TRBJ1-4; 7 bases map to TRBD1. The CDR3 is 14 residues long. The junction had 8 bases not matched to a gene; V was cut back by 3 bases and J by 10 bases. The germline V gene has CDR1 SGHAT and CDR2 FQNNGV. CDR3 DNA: TGTGCCAGCAGCTTCGGCCAGGGGGTGGGAAAACTGTTTTTT. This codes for CASSFGQGVGKLFF.

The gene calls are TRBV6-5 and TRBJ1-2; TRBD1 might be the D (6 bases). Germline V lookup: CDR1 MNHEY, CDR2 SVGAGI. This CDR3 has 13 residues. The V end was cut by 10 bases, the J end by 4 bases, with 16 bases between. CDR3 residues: CATVRGEVYGYTF. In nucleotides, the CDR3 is TGTGCCACCGTCAGGGGCGAGGTCTATGGCTACACCTTC.

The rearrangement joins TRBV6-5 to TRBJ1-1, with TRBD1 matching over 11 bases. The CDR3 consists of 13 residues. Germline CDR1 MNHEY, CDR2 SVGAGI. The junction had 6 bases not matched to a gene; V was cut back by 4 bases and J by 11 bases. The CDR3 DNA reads TGTGCCAGCAGTTTGGGACAGGGGGTCCGCGCTTTCTTT. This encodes CASSLGQGVRAFF.

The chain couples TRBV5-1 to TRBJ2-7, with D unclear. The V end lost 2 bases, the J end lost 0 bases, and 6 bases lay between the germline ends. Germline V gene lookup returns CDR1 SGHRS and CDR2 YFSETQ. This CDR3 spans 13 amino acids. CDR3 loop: CASSFDISYEQYF. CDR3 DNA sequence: TGCGCCAGCAGCTTCGACATCTCCTACGAGCAGTACTTC.

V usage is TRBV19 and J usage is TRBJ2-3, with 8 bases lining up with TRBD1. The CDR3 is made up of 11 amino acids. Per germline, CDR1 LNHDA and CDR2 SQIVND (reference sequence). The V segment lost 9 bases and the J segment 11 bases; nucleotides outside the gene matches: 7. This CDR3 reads CASFQGAVQYF. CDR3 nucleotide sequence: TGTGCCAGCTTTCAGGGGGCCGTGCAGTATTTT.

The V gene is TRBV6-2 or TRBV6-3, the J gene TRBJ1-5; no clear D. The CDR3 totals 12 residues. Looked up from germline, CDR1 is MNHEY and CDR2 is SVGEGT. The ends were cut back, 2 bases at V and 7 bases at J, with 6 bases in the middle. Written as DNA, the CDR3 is TGTGCCAGCAGTTACGAGCTCCAGCCCCAGCATTTT. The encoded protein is CASSYELQPQHF.

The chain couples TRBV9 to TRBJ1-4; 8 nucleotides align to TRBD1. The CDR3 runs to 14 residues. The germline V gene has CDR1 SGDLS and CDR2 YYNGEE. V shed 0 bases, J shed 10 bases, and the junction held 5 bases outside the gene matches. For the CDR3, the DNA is TGTGCCAGCAGCGTAGGTCAGGGGGCTGTAAAACTGTTTTTT. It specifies CASSVGQGAVKLFF.

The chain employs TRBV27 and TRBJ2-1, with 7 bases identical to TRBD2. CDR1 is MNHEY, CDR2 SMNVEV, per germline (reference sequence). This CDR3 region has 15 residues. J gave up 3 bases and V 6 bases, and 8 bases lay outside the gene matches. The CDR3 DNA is TGTGCCAGCAGAATTGCGGCTAGCGGCTACAATGAGCAGTTCTTC. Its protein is CASRIAASGYNEQFF.

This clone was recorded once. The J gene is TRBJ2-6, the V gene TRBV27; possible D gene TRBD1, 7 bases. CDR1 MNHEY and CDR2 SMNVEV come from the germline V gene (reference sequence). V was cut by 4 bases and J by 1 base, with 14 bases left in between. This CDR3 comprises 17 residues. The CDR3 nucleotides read TGTGCCAGCAGTTACGTCAGGGGGGAGTCTGGGGCCAACGTCCTGACTTTC. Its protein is CASSYVRGESGANVLTF.

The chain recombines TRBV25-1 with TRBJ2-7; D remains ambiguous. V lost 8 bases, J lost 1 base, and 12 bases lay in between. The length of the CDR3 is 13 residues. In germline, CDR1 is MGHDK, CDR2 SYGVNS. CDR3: CASYSSLSYEQYF. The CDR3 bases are TGTGCCAGCTATTCCTCTCTGTCCTACGAGCAGTACTTC.

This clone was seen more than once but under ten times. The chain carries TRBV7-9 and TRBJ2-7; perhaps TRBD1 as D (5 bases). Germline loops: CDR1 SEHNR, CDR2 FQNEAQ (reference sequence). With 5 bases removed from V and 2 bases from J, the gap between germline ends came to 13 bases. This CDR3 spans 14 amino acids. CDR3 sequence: CASSPPQTAYEQYF. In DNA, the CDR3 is TGTGCCAGCAGCCCTCCCCAGACAGCCTACGAGCAGTACTTC.

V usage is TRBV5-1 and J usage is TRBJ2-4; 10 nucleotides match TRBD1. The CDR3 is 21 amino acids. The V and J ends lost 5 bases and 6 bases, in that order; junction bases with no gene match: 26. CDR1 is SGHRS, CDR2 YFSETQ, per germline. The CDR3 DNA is TGCGCCAGCAGTCCCCTTCCGGGGGAGACAGGGGGCGGAAAAGACCCAAACATTCAGTACTTC. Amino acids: CASSPLPGETGGGKDPNIQYF.

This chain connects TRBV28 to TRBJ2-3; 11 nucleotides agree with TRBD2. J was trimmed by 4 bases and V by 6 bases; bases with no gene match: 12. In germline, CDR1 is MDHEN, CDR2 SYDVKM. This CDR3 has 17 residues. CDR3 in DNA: TGTGCCAGCAGACAAACTAGCGGGAGAATCCAGCCAGATACGCAGTATTTT. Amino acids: CASRQTSGRIQPDTQYF.

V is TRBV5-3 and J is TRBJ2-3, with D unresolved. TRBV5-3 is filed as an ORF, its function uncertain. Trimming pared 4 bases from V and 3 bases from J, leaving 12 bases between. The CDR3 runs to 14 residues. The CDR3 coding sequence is TGTGCCAGAAGCCCTTTCGCGGCTACAGATACGCAGTATTTT. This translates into CARSPFAATDTQYF.

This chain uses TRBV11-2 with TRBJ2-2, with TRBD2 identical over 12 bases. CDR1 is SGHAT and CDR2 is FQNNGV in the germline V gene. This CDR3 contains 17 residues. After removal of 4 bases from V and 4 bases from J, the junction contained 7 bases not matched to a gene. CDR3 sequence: CASSYGGLAGVTGELFF. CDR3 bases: TGTGCCAGCAGCTACGGGGGACTAGCGGGTGTCACCGGGGAGCTGTTTTTT. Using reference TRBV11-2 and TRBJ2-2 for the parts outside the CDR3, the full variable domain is EAGVAQSPRYKIIEKRQSVAFWCNPISGHATLYWYQQILGQGPKLLIQFQNNGVVDDSQLPKDRFSAERLKGVDSTLKIQPAKLEDSAVYLCASSYGGLAGVTGELFFGEGSRLTVL.

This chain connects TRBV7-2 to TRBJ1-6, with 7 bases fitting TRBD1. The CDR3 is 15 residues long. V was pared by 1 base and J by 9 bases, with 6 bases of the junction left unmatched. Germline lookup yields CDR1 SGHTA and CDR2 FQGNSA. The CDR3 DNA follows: TGTGCCAGCAGCTTAGAGGGGACAGTGGGTTCACCCCTCCACTTT. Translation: CASSLEGTVGSPLHF.